A single sample is the source of the 26 T cell receptor beta chains below, sequenced in a study of T cells after yellow fever vaccination. TCRdb passed the 5' RACE reads through MiXCR, listing each CDR3 protein once. The table includes approximately 550,000 distinct CDR3 sequences, roughly 13% detected once. The starting material was PBMCs, obtained on the day of the yellow fever booster vaccination. The receptors originated from a man aged 25 to 40 who received the YFV17D yellow fever vaccine.

This chain joins TRBV7-2 and TRBJ2-2, with D maybe TRBD1 (6 bases). The CDR3 has 14 amino acids. Germline lookup yields CDR1 SGHTA and CDR2 FQGNSA. V dropped 6 bases and J dropped 4 bases, with 12 bases sitting between them. CDR3 nucleotide sequence: TGTGCCAGCAGGTGGGGGCGTGGCACCGGGGAGCTGTTTTTT. This encodes CASRWGRGTGELFF.

This clonotype was found a few times. The chain carries TRBV6-2 or TRBV6-3 and TRBJ2-3; 7 bases are shared with TRBD1. V dropped 4 bases and J dropped 2; count of bases not matched to a gene: 6. The CDR3 loop spans 15 amino acids. Germline assignment: CDR1 MNHEY and CDR2 SVGEGT. The CDR3 DNA is TGTGCCAGCAGTTTGGAGACAGGGTCCACAGATACGCAGTATTTT. Protein: CASSLETGSTDTQYF.

The gene calls are TRBV7-2 and TRBJ2-7; weak D call: TRBD1 (5 bases). The CDR3 spans 13 residues. The germline gives CDR1 SGHTA, CDR2 FQGNSA. V lost 0 bases to trimming and J lost 5 bases, with 8 bases between them. Written as DNA, the CDR3 is TGTGCCAGCAGCTTAGCCAGGGTTAACGAGCAGTACTTC. The encoded protein is CASSLARVNEQYF.

This clonotype was picked up a small number of times. Here the CDR3 reads CASSYSDRLGEQYF. As DNA, the CDR3 is TGTGCCAGCAGTTACTCGGACAGGCTGGGCGAGCAGTACTTC. The chain couples TRBV6-5 to TRBJ2-7; the match to TRBD1 covers 7 bases. The length of the CDR3 is 14 residues. V lost 0 bases and J lost 6; bases outside the gene matches: 5. Germline V gene data show CDR1 as MNHEY and CDR2 as SVGAGI.

This clonotype was detected a few times. J is TRBJ2-1 and V is TRBV20-1; D is uncertain. The germline V gene encodes CDR1 DFQATT and CDR2 SNEGSKA (reference sequence). Trimming shortened V by 5 bases and J by 10 bases, and 15 bases separated the two germline ends. The CDR3 contains 12 residues. CDR3 protein: CSAESLTNEQFF. Written as DNA, the CDR3 is TGCAGTGCTGAAAGTTTGACGAACGAGCAGTTCTTC.

This chain links TRBV20-1 with TRBJ2-7; D possibly corresponds to TRBD1 (6 bases). Between the trimmed V and J ends, which lost 1 base and 4 bases, there was a span of 8 bases. CDR1 DFQATT and CDR2 SNEGSKA come from the germline V gene (reference sequence). The CDR3 runs to 12 residues. The CDR3 coding sequence is TGCAGTGCTAGAGGCAGGGGATACGAGCAGTACTTC. Its protein product is CSARGRGYEQYF.

This clonotype was counted only a few times. The chain recombines TRBV7-2 with TRBJ2-7; 7 bases fit TRBD2. The trim removed 2 bases at V and 12 bases at J, leaving 16 bases unmatched. The CDR3 consists of 15 residues. Per the germline V gene, CDR1 is SGHTA and CDR2 is FQGNSA. The CDR3 spells CASSLTSGGGSASYF. Written as DNA, the CDR3 is TGTGCCAGCAGCTTAACTAGTGGCGGGGGATCGGCGTCGTACTTC.

Many counts were recorded for this clonotype. The genes are TRBV11-2 and TRBJ2-7; D call uncertain. The CDR3 sequence is 11 residues long. Per germline, CDR1 SGHAT and CDR2 FQNNGV. V dropped 6 bases and J dropped 2 bases, with 5 bases sitting between them. The CDR3 nucleotides read TGTGCCAGCAGAGGAGCCTACGAGCAGTACTTC. Its translation: CASRGAYEQYF. The variable domain in full, completed from reference TRBV11-2 and TRBJ2-7, reads EAGVAQSPRYKIIEKRQSVAFWCNPISGHATLYWYQQILGQGPKLLIQFQNNGVVDDSQLPKDRFSAERLKGVDSTLKIQPAKLEDSAVYLCASRGAYEQYFGPGTRLTVT.

The chain uses TRBV7-9 and TRBJ2-5; possibly TRBD1 for D (5 bases). The V end lost 5 bases, the J end lost 7 bases, and 14 bases lay between the germline ends. This CDR3 has 13 residues. The V gene's germline CDR1 is SEHNR and CDR2 FQNEAQ (reference sequence). DNA of the CDR3: TGTGCCAGCAGCATGGACAAGCGAGGGACCCAGTACTTC. Translated, it gives CASSMDKRGTQYF.

This clonotype was counted a few times. The J gene is TRBJ2-5, the V gene TRBV19; TRBD2 matches 9 bases. V shed 1 base and J 4 bases; nucleotides not matched to a gene: 4. The V gene's germline CDR1 is LNHDA and CDR2 SQIVND (reference sequence). CDR3 length equals 15 residues. CDR3 sequence: CASSIVTAGGETQYF. The CDR3 coding sequence is TGTGCCAGTAGTATAGTCACAGCGGGAGGAGAGACCCAGTACTTC.

This chain connects TRBV4-3 to TRBJ2-5, with D maybe TRBD2 (6 bases). The CDR3 loop spans 16 amino acids. With 0 bases removed from V and 4 bases from J, the gap between germline ends came to 15 bases. The germline V gene has CDR1 LGHNA and CDR2 YSLEER. DNA of the CDR3: TGCGCCAGCAGCCAAGATGGGCAGACTAGTGGAGAGACCCAGTACTTC. Its protein product is CASSQDGQTSGETQYF.

This clonotype was seen more than once but under ten times. The chain combines TRBV5-1 with TRBJ2-7; D is ambiguous. This CDR3 has 14 residues. From germline, CDR1 is SGHRS and CDR2 YFSETQ. Trimming took off 0 bases at V and 2 bases at J, with 9 bases between the two ends. The CDR3 loop is CASSLAVETYEQYF. The CDR3 coding sequence is TGCGCCAGCAGCTTGGCCGTTGAAACCTACGAGCAGTACTTC.

This clonotype was seen only a few times. The chain recombines TRBV18 with TRBJ2-7; D gene ambiguous. CDR1 KGHSH and CDR2 LQKENI come from the germline V gene. This CDR3 is 15 amino acids long. Trimming took 0 bases from V and 7 from J, leaving 16 bases between them. The CDR3 DNA follows: TGTGCCAGCTCACCACCTGGCAAGAGCCTCCGGGAGCAGTACTTC. Amino acids: CASSPPGKSLREQYF.

This clonotype was seen a few times. This sequence joins TRBV7-2 and TRBJ1-2; no definite D call. The V end lost 0 bases, the J end lost 4 bases, and 6 bases lay between the germline ends. The CDR3 covers 13 residues. Germline V lookup: CDR1 SGHTA, CDR2 FQGNSA. The DNA for the CDR3 is TGTGCCAGCAGCTTAGCCCAGAGCTATGGCTACACCTTC. It translates to CASSLAQSYGYTF.

In this sample, this clonotype turned up a few times. V gene TRBV7-2 combines with J gene TRBJ1-2; 9 bases map to TRBD1. J lost 2 bases, V lost 5 bases, and 12 bases had no gene match. The CDR3 totals 17 residues. Germline CDR1 SGHTA, CDR2 FQGNSA. The CDR3 spells CASSPPGFGTGNYGYTF. The CDR3 DNA is TGTGCCAGCAGCCCTCCGGGGTTCGGGACAGGGAACTATGGCTACACCTTC. Variable domain in full (rest from reference TRBV7-2 and TRBJ1-2): GAGVSQSPSNKVTEKGKDVELRCDPISGHTALYWYRQSLGQGLEFLIYFQGNSAPDKSGLPSDRFSAERTGGSVSTLTIQRTQQEDSAVYLCASSPPGFGTGNYGYTFGSGTRLTVV.

In its sample, this clonotype was seen a few times. V usage is TRBV30 and J usage is TRBJ2-1; D is perhaps TRBD1 (5 bases). Germline V gene sequence: CDR1 GTSNPN, CDR2 SVGIG (reference sequence). V was trimmed by 2 bases and J by 8 bases, leaving 16 bases between them. CDR3 length: 14 amino acids. The CDR3 nucleotides read TGTGCCTGGAGTCCAGGGTCCCTCTGGGATGAGCAGTTCTTC. Translation: CAWSPGSLWDEQFF. Combining the CDR3 with reference TRBV30 and TRBJ2-1 gives the whole variable domain SQTIHQWPATLVQPVGSPLSLECTVEGTSNPNLYWYRQAAGRGLQLLFYSVGIGQISSEVPQNLSASRPQDRQFILSSKKLLLSDSGFYLCAWSPGSLWDEQFFGPGTRLTVL.

This clonotype occurred a few times. This chain uses TRBV30 with TRBJ2-1, with 13 bases matching TRBD2. V shed 2 bases, J shed 2 bases, and the junction held 3 bases outside the gene matches. CDR3 length equals 16 residues. Germline CDR1 GTSNPN, CDR2 SVGIG (reference sequence). CDR3 DNA: TGTGCCTGGAGTCGGACTAGCGGGGGAGCCTACAATGAGCAGTTCTTC. Residues: CAWSRTSGGAYNEQFF.

The CDR3 nucleotides are TGTGCCAGCAGCTTCCCTGGTCAGCCCCAGCATTTT. Protein product: CASSFPGQPQHF. This chain connects TRBV5-5 to TRBJ1-5; no clear D. The V and J ends lost 2 bases and 6 bases respectively, with 6 bases between them. In germline, CDR1 is SGHKS, CDR2 YYEKEE (reference sequence). The CDR3 runs 12 residues. Full variable domain (rest looked up from reference TRBV5-5 and TRBJ1-5): DAGVTQSPTHLIKTRGQQVTLRCSPISGHKSVSWYQQVLGQGPQFIFQYYEKEERGRGNFPDRFSARQFPNYSSELNVNALLLGDSALYLCASSFPGQPQHFGDGTRLSIL.

This clonotype was observed a handful of times. V is TRBV12-3 or TRBV12-4 and J is TRBJ1-6; 10 bases agree with TRBD1. V was clipped by 3 bases and J by 13 bases; unmatched bases: 9. CDR3 length equals 15 residues. Written as DNA, the CDR3 is TGTGCCAGCAGTTTGGGGGGACAGGGGTTATCGCCCCTCCACTTT. Translated, it gives CASSLGGQGLSPLHF.

V gene TRBV2 combines with J gene TRBJ2-4, with a possible D match to TRBD2 (6 bases). This CDR3 is 14 amino acids long. The germline CDR1 and CDR2 sequences are SNHLY and FYNNEI. The V and J ends lost 0 bases and 6 bases respectively, with 9 bases between them. The CDR3 DNA follows: TGTGCCAGCAGTGAAGCCGTCGGGGGAAACATTCAGTACTTC. Its translation: CASSEAVGGNIQYF.

The chain carries TRBV4-3 and TRBJ2-1; TRBD2 matches 13 bases. The CDR3 is 18 residues long. Trimming at V came to 2 bases and at J to 3 bases, leaving 7 bases not matched to a gene. Looked up from germline, CDR1 is LGHNA and CDR2 is YSLEER. CDR3 DNA: TGCGCCAGCAGCCAACGGGGGGGACTAGCGGGGTTCTACAATGAGCAGTTCTTC. Translation gives CASSQRGGLAGFYNEQFF.

This clonotype was detected only a few times. The chain links TRBV7-6 to TRBJ2-7; TRBD1 agrees at 7 bases. This CDR3 spans 14 amino acids. Germline CDR1 is SGHVS and CDR2 is FNYEAQ. Trimming cost V 2 bases and J 0 bases; bases outside gene matches: 1. CDR3 nucleotides: TGTGCCAGCAGCTTACGGGACAGCTCCTACGAGCAGTACTTC. Translation gives CASSLRDSSYEQYF. Together with reference TRBV7-6 and TRBJ2-7, the CDR3 gives the full variable domain: GAGVSQSPRYKVTKRGQDVALRCDPISGHVSLYWYRQALGQGPEFLTYFNYEAQQDKSGLPNDRFSAERPEGSISTLTIQRTEQRDSAMYRCASSLRDSSYEQYFGPGTRLTVT.

Only a few counts were recorded for this clonotype. The chain joins TRBV24-1 to TRBJ2-1; D ambiguous. The CDR3 consists of 15 residues. Trimming cost V 1 base and J 0 bases, with 6 bases left between them. Germline V lookup: CDR1 KGHDR, CDR2 SFDVKD. CDR3 residues: CATSDFKSSYNEQFF. The CDR3 bases are TGTGCCACCAGTGATTTTAAGAGCTCCTACAATGAGCAGTTCTTC.

This rearrangement joins TRBV27 to TRBJ2-7, with TRBD2 as a possible D gene (6 bases). Germline CDR1 and CDR2: MNHEY and SMNVEV (reference sequence). The V gene lost 5 bases and the J gene lost 9 bases, with 17 bases spanning the gap. The CDR3 runs 13 residues. The CDR3 region is CASSRTPSESQYF. As DNA, the CDR3 is TGTGCCAGCAGTCGCACTCCTAGCGAGTCGCAGTACTTC.

In this sample, this clonotype turned up a few times. The V and J genes are TRBV3-1 and TRBJ1-1, with D unclear. V lost 4 bases to trimming and J lost 1 base, with 7 bases between them. The CDR3 runs to 13 residues. Germline-derived CDR1 and CDR2 are LGHDT and YNNKEL (reference sequence). The CDR3 coding sequence is TGTGCCAGCAGCCGATTGGAGAACACTGAAGCTTTCTTT. Translated: CASSRLENTEAFF.

Only a few counts were recorded for this clonotype. The chain couples TRBV5-1 to TRBJ2-7, with 7 bases aligning to TRBD2. Trimming removed 3 bases from V and 0 bases from J; junction bases left unmatched: 6. Germline CDR1 SGHRS, CDR2 YFSETQ. The CDR3 runs to 15 residues. The CDR3 loop is CASSSSGQSSYEQYF. The CDR3 nucleotides read TGCGCCAGCAGCTCTAGCGGCCAAAGCTCCTACGAGCAGTACTTC.